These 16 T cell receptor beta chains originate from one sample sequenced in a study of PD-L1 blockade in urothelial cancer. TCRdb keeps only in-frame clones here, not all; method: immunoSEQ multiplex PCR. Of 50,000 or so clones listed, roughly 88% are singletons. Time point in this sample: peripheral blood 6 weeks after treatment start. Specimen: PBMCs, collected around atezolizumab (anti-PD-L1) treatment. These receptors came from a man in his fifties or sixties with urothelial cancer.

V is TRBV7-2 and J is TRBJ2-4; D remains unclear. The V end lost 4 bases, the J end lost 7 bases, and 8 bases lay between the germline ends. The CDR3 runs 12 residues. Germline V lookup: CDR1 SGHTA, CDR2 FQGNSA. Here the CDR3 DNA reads TGTGCCAGCAGCTCGCTAGGCAACATTCAGTACTTC. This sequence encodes CASSSLGNIQYF. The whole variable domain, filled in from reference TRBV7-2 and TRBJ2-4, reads GAGVSQSPSNKVTEKGKDVELRCDPISGHTALYWYRQSLGQGLEFLIYFQGNSAPDKSGLPSDRFSAERTGGSVSTLTIQRTQQEDSAVYLCASSSLGNIQYFGAGTRLSVL.

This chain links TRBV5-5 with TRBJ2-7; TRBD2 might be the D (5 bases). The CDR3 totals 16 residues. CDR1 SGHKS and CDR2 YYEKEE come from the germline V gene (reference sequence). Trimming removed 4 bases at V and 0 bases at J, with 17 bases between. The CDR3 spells CASSVDSVGPSYEQYF. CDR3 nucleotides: TGTGCCAGCAGCGTGGATAGCGTCGGGCCCTCCTACGAGCAGTACTTC.

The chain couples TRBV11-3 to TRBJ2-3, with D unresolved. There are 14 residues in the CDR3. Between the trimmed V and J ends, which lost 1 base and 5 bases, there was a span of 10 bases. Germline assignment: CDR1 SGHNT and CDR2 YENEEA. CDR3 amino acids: CASSLGAMGDTQYF. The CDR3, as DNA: TGTGCCAGCAGCTTAGGGGCAATGGGAGATACGCAGTATTTT. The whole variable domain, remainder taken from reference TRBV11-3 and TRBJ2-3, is EAGVVQSPRYKIIEKKQPVAFWCNPISGHNTLYWYLQNLGQGPELLIRYENEEAVDDSQLPKDRFSAERLKGVDSTLKIQPAELGDSAVYLCASSLGAMGDTQYFGPGTRLTVL.

CDR3 bases: TGTGCCAGCAGTCAGACTAGCGGAGAGACCCAGTACTTC. The encoded protein is CASSQTSGETQYF. This sequence joins TRBV27 and TRBJ2-5; 9 bases are a match to TRBD2. V trimming: 5 bases; J trimming: 4 bases; junction bases outside the gene matches: 2. This CDR3 spans 13 amino acids. Germline-derived CDR1 and CDR2 are MNHEY and SMNVEV (reference sequence).

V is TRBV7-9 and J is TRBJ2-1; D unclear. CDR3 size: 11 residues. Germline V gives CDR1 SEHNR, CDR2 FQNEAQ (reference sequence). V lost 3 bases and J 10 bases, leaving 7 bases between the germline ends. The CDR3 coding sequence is TGTGCCAGCAGCTTCGGAGACGAGCAGTTCTTC. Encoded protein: CASSFGDEQFF.

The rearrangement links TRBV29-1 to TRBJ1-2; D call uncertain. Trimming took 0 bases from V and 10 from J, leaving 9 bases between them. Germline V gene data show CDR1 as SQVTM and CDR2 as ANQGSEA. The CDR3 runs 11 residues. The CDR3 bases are TGCAGCGTTGAAGAGACTCCACCCTACACCTTC. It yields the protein CSVEETPPYTF. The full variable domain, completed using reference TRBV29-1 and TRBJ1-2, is SAVISQKPSRDICQRGTSLTIQCQVDSQVTMMFWYRQQPGQSLTLIATANQGSEATYESGFVIDKFPISRPNLTFSTLTVSNMSPEDSSIYLCSVEETPPYTFGSGTRLTVV.

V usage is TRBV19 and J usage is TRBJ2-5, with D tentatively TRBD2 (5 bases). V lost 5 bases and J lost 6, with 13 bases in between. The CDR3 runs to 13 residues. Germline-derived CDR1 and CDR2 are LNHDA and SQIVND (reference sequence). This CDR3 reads CASSSTGVQTQYF. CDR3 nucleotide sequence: TGTGCCAGTAGTTCCACCGGGGTCCAGACCCAGTACTTC.

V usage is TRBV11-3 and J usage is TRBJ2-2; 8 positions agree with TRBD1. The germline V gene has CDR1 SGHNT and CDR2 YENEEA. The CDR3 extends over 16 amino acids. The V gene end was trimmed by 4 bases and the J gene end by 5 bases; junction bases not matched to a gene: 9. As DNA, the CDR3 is TGTGCCAGCAGCTCTGGACAGGGAATAAGGACCGGGGAGCTGTTTTTT. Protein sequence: CASSSGQGIRTGELFF.

The DNA for the CDR3 is TGTGCCTTAAAACAGGGGAAGAGCAATCAGCCCCAGCATTTT. Amino acids: CALKQGKSNQPQHF. The V call is TRBV30, the J call TRBJ1-5, with TRBD1 matching over 7 bases. Trimming took 7 bases from V and 1 from J; bases not matched to a gene: 7. The V gene's germline CDR1 is GTSNPN and CDR2 SVGIG (reference sequence). There are 14 residues in the CDR3.

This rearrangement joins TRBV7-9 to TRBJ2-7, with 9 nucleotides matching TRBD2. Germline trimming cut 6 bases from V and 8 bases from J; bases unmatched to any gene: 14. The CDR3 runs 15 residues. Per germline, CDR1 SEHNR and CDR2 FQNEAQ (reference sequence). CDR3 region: CASSTSGPGLWKQYF. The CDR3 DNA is TGTGCCAGCAGTACTAGCGGGCCCGGGCTTTGGAAGCAGTACTTC. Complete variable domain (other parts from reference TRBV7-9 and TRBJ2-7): DTGVSQNPRHKITKRGQNVTFRCDPISEHNRLYWYRQTLGQGPEFLTYFQNEAQLEKSRLLSDRFSAERPKGSFSTLEIQRTEQGDSAMYLCASSTSGPGLWKQYFGPGTRLTVT.

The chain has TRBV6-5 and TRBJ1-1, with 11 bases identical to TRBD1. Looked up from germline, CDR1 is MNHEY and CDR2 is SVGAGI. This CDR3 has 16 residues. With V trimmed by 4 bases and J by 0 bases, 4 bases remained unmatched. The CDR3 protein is CASSFGQGAMNTEAFF. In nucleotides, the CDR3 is TGTGCCAGCAGTTTCGGACAGGGGGCGATGAACACTGAAGCTTTCTTT.

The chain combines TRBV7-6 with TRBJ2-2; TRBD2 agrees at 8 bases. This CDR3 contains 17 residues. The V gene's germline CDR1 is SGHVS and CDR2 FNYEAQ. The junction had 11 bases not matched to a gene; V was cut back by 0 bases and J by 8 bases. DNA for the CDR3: TGTGCCAGCAGCTTAGCGGCGGGGGGACGAATTGTTGGGGAGCTGTTTTTT. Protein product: CASSLAAGGRIVGELFF.

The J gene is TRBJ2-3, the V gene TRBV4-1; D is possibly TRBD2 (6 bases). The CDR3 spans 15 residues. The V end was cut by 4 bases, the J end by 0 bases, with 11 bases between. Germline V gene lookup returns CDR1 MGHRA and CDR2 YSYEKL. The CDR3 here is CASSLGAGSTDTQYF. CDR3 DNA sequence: TGCGCCAGCAGCCTAGGCGCGGGGAGCACAGATACGCAGTATTTT.

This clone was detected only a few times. The chain's CDR3 is CASSLGAGGPTGHYEQYF. CDR3 in DNA: TGTGCCAGCAGCTTAGGGGCGGGAGGGCCGACGGGTCACTACGAGCAGTACTTC. The gene calls are TRBV7-8 and TRBJ2-7, with 9 bases identical to TRBD2. CDR3 length: 18 residues. Germline V gene sequence: CDR1 SGHVS, CDR2 FQNEAQ. V was clipped by 1 base and J by 3 bases; unmatched bases: 13.

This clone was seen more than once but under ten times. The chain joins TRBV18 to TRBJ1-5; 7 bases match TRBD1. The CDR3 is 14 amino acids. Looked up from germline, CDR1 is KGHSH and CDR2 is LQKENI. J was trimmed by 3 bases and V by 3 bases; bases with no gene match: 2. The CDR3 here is CASSPGQINQPQHF. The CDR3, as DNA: TGTGCCAGCTCACCGGGACAGATCAATCAGCCCCAGCATTTT. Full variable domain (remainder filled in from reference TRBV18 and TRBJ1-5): NAGVMQNPRHLVRRRGQEARLRCSPMKGHSHVYWYRQLPEEGLKFMVYLQKENIIDESGMPKERFSAEFPKEGPSILRIQQVVRGDSAAYFCASSPGQINQPQHFGDGTRLSIL.

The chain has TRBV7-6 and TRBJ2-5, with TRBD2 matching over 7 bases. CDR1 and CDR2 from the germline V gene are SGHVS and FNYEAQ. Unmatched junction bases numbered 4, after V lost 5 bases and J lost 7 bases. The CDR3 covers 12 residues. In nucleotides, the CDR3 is TGTGCCAGCAGCCCGGTAGCGGGGACCCAGTACTTC. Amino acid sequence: CASSPVAGTQYF.